Below are 28 T cell receptor beta chains sequenced from a single sample in a study of neurological immune-mediated disorders. TCRdb itself ran the 5' RACE reads through MiXCR, one entry per CDR3 protein. The sample holds 85,000 to 110,000 distinct CDR3 sequences; about a tenth are singletons and the top ten take approximately 3.3%. The time point is: longitudinal time-point 3. Sequencing input: PBMCs. The receptors shown here come from a female donor with HTLV-1-associated myelopathy (HAM/TSP).

V and J are TRBV20-1 and TRBJ2-7; D might be TRBD1 (5 bases). Trimming took 6 bases from V and 3 from J, leaving 9 bases between them. The CDR3 extends over 11 amino acids. The germline CDR1 and CDR2 sequences are DFQATT and SNEGSKA (reference sequence). The DNA of the CDR3 is TGCAGTGCAATTGACAGCTACGAGCAGTACTTC. It codes for CSAIDSYEQYF.

This clonotype occurred many times. The rearrangement joins TRBV7-2 to TRBJ2-1; TRBD2 matches at 11 bases. V dropped 5 bases and J dropped 3; count of bases not matched to a gene: 6. Germline CDR1 SGHTA, CDR2 FQGNSA. The CDR3 is 16 residues long. CDR3 DNA sequence: TGTGCCAGCAGCCCCCGAGGGACTAGCGGCTACAATGAGCAGTTCTTC. Translating it yields CASSPRGTSGYNEQFF.

This clonotype was picked up many times. The CDR3 is CASAPRQTRSNQPQHF. The CDR3 DNA is TGTGCCAGCGCCCCCCGACAGACCCGTAGCAATCAGCCCCAGCATTTT. The chain joins TRBV27 to TRBJ1-5, with D tentatively TRBD1 (5 bases). The V end lost 8 bases, the J end lost 0 bases, and 17 bases lay between the germline ends. The germline V gene has CDR1 MNHEY and CDR2 SMNVEV (reference sequence). The CDR3 is made up of 16 amino acids.

This clonotype was counted ten times or more. The chain joins TRBV5-1 to TRBJ2-7; a weak D match, TRBD2 (5 bases). Trimming left V 2 bases short and J 4 bases short, with 10 bases between. In germline, CDR1 is SGHRS, CDR2 YFSETQ. The CDR3 is 13 amino acids. The CDR3 region is CASSFRTEYEQYF. The CDR3 DNA is TGCGCCAGCAGCTTCCGGACTGAGTACGAGCAGTACTTC.

This clonotype has ten or more counts. In DNA, the CDR3 is TGTGCCAGCAACCACGGACTAGCGGGATATGAGCAGTTCTTC. Translating it yields CASNHGLAGYEQFF. The V gene is TRBV5-5, the J gene TRBJ2-1; 12 positions agree with TRBD2. The CDR3 has 14 residues. Germline trimming cut 6 bases from V and 8 bases from J; bases unmatched to any gene: 6. CDR1 is SGHKS and CDR2 is YYEKEE in the germline V gene (reference sequence).

For this clonotype: Relative to the germline gene, one junction end is altered; a read error may explain this. CDR3 region: CASSFSLTDTQYF. The CDR3 DNA is TGTGCTAGCAGTTTTTCTCTCACAGATACGCAGTATTTT. The V and J genes are TRBV12-3 or TRBV12-4 and TRBJ2-3; D call uncertain. The CDR3 is 13 residues long.

This clonotype was found many times. This rearrangement joins TRBV20-1 to TRBJ2-1, with 9 bases aligning to TRBD2. This CDR3 is 17 amino acids long. The germline V gene encodes CDR1 DFQATT and CDR2 SNEGSKA (reference sequence). V lost 6 bases to trimming and J lost 7 bases; unmatched junction nucleotides: 19. The CDR3 region has the DNA TGCAGTGCCCCCCCCAGAGAGCGGGGGGCCCGAGGTAATGAGCAGTTCTTC. Its translation: CSAPPRERGARGNEQFF.

This clonotype was detected once. A much larger clone lies one base from this, so it may be a read error. The chain carries TRBV5-1 and TRBJ2-1; a weak D match, TRBD1 (5 bases). V was cut by 6 bases and J by 1 base, with 17 bases left in between. CDR3 length: 16 residues. In germline, CDR1 is SGHRS, CDR2 YFSETQ. The CDR3 DNA reads TGCGCCAGCAAGGTTTTGGGGCTCCAGTCCTACAATGAGCAGTTCTTC. As protein: CASKVLGLQSYNEQFF.

The table lists this clonotype with many counts. The chain carries TRBV5-1 and TRBJ1-4; D is undetermined. Germline CDR1 reads SGHRS; CDR2 reads YFSETQ. CDR3 length equals 13 residues. Deletions cut 4 bases from V and 8 bases from J, with 12 bases between. CDR3 bases: TGCGCCAGCAGCCTGAGGACGGGGGAAAAACTGTTTTTT. Translation: CASSLRTGEKLFF.

This clonotype was seen many times. The rearrangement uses TRBV5-6 and TRBJ2-3; TRBD2 matches at 7 bases. The CDR3 is 15 amino acids. J lost 6 bases, V lost 4 bases, and 11 bases had no gene match. The germline V gene has CDR1 SGHDT and CDR2 YYEEEE. CDR3 DNA: TGTGCCAGCAGCCGCGGACTAGGGTCTCTGGATACGCAGTATTTT. Translated, it gives CASSRGLGSLDTQYF.

This clonotype was observed at least ten times. The chain joins TRBV7-2 to TRBJ2-3, with a weak D call TRBD2 (6 bases). The CDR3 covers 14 residues. Trimming removed 6 bases at V and 2 bases at J, with 12 bases between. Looked up from germline, CDR1 is SGHTA and CDR2 is FQGNSA. CDR3 nucleotide sequence: TGTGCCAGCAGAAGGGACTCCAACACAGATACGCAGTATTTT. Its translation is CASRRDSNTDTQYF.

In its sample, this clonotype was seen many times. This chain connects TRBV20-1 to TRBJ2-2; no firm D call. The V and J ends lost 6 bases and 5 bases respectively, with 37 bases between them. Per germline, CDR1 DFQATT and CDR2 SNEGSKA (reference sequence). The length of the CDR3 is 21 residues. The CDR3 DNA is TGCAGTGCCCGGACCCCCAAAGGGCCGGAAGGGTATTTCGAGTTGACCGGGGAGCTGTTTTTT. Its protein is CSARTPKGPEGYFELTGELFF.

In regard to this clonotype: At one end, the junction sequence differs from germline, possibly due to a read error. The V and J genes are TRBV4-3 and TRBJ2-3; 7 positions agree with TRBD1. The germline V gene encodes CDR1 LGHNA and CDR2 YSLEER. The CDR3 sequence is 16 residues long. CDR3 sequence: CASSQDGQGVTYTQYF. In DNA form, the CDR3 reads TGCGCCAGCAGTCAAGATGGGCAGGGGGTCACATATACGCAGTATTTT.

Many counts were recorded for this clonotype. V is TRBV29-1 and J is TRBJ2-1, with D possibly being TRBD2 (5 bases). The germline V and J ends were trimmed by 6 bases and 5 bases, with 20 bases remaining between them. Germline-derived CDR1 and CDR2 are SQVTM and ANQGSEA. The CDR3 is 15 residues long. CDR3: CSVAWSAANDNEQFF. The CDR3 DNA sequence: TGCAGCGTCGCCTGGTCAGCGGCGAATGACAATGAGCAGTTCTTC.

This clonotype was seen ten or more times. The rearrangement joins TRBV5-1 to TRBJ2-1, with D tentatively TRBD2 (6 bases). V was pared by 4 bases and J by 10 bases, with 18 bases between. Per germline, CDR1 SGHRS and CDR2 YFSETQ. The CDR3 contains 14 residues. This chain's CDR3 is CASSPQTGRTEQFF. CDR3 in DNA: TGCGCCAGCAGCCCACAAACCGGGAGAACCGAGCAGTTCTTC.

This clonotype was picked up many times. V gene TRBV29-1 combines with J gene TRBJ1-2; tentatively, D is TRBD1 (5 bases). The CDR3 has 12 amino acids. Germline loops: CDR1 SQVTM, CDR2 ANQGSEA. V was shortened by 5 bases and J by 8 bases, with 15 bases between the two germline ends. The CDR3 DNA sequence: TGCAGCGTTCTTATAGGGGCGTGGGGCTACACCTTC. Translation: CSVLIGAWGYTF.

CDR3 sequence reads: CASSAVTGATDTQYF. The CDR3 DNA reads TGCGCCAGCAGCGCGGTGACAGGGGCGACAGATACGCAGTATTTT. This sequence joins TRBV5-1 and TRBJ2-3, with 8 bases fitting TRBD1. Trimming took 4 bases from V and 3 from J; bases not matched to a gene: 7. Germline-derived CDR1 and CDR2 are SGHRS and YFSETQ. There are 15 residues in the CDR3.

This clonotype was detected ten times or more. This chain uses TRBV6-5 with TRBJ1-6, with TRBD1 matching 7 bases. Germline CDR1 and CDR2: MNHEY and SVGAGI. V lost 6 bases, J lost 0 bases, and 8 bases stayed unmatched. The CDR3 covers 17 residues. CDR3 protein: CASRPRGGSSYNSPLHF. CDR3 coding DNA: TGTGCCAGCAGACCTAGAGGGGGCAGCTCCTATAATTCACCCCTCCACTTT.

This clonotype was seen at least ten times. This chain joins TRBV27 and TRBJ2-2; D is undetermined. Germline V CDR1 and CDR2: MNHEY, SMNVEV (reference sequence). This CDR3 has 16 amino acids. The V and J ends lost 0 bases and 4 bases respectively, with 12 bases between them. The CDR3 sequence: CASSLSVWGVTGELFF. The CDR3 DNA sequence: TGTGCCAGCAGTTTATCGGTATGGGGTGTCACCGGGGAGCTGTTTTTT.

This clonotype was seen at least ten times. The V and J genes are TRBV11-2 and TRBJ2-7; D may be TRBD1 (6 bases). CDR3 length equals 15 residues. The germline CDR1 and CDR2 sequences are SGHAT and FQNNGV. V shed 1 base and J shed 3 bases, with 13 bases lying between them. In nucleotides, the CDR3 is TGTGCCAGCAGCTTAGCTTGGGGACAAGTCTACGAGCAGTACTTC. Translated: CASSLAWGQVYEQYF.

This clonotype was seen repeatedly, ten times or more. This rearrangement joins TRBV15 to TRBJ1-6; unclear D gene. Trimming left V 0 bases short and J 13 bases short, with 7 bases between. The germline gives CDR1 LNHNV, CDR2 YYDKDF (reference sequence). CDR3 size: 12 residues. CDR3 sequence reads: CATSRDSGPLHF. The CDR3, as DNA: TGTGCCACCAGCAGAGACTCCGGGCCCCTCCACTTT.

The rearrangement joins TRBV5-1 to TRBJ1-2; 8 bases map to TRBD1. This CDR3 spans 15 amino acids. Germline trimming cut 5 bases from V and 3 bases from J; bases unmatched to any gene: 9. Germline V gives CDR1 SGHRS, CDR2 YFSETQ. The CDR3: CASSRQGSVDYGYTF. CDR3 nucleotides: TGCGCCAGCAGTAGACAGGGGTCCGTGGACTATGGCTACACCTTC.

Comments on this clonotype: This may be a read error: a much more frequent sequence differs by one nucleotide. This chain connects TRBV9 to TRBJ2-3, with D unresolved. The CDR3 covers 13 residues. Germline V lookup: CDR1 SGDLS, CDR2 YYNGEE. V was clipped by 1 base and J by 4 bases, with 7 bases between them. This CDR3 is CASSVCYPDTQYF. CDR3 DNA sequence: TGTGCCAGCAGCGTATGTTACCCAGATACGCAGTATTTT.

The chain couples TRBV5-1 to TRBJ1-1; 9 bases line up with TRBD1. The CDR3 consists of 12 residues. Per germline, CDR1 SGHRS and CDR2 YFSETQ. The ends lost 4 bases at V and 11 bases at J; junction bases unmatched: 6. Written as DNA, the CDR3 is TGCGCCAGCAGCGGACAGGGGAGTTCGGCTTTCTTT. It encodes CASSGQGSSAFF.

Ten or more counts support this clonotype. The chain combines TRBV5-1 with TRBJ2-1; 8 bases match TRBD2. This CDR3 comprises 16 residues. Germline lookup yields CDR1 SGHRS and CDR2 YFSETQ. The trim removed 0 bases at V and 7 bases at J, leaving 9 bases unmatched. CDR3 loop: CASSLAATSVANEQFF. CDR3 coding DNA: TGCGCCAGCAGCTTGGCCGCGACTAGCGTCGCAAATGAGCAGTTCTTC.

The sample holds one count of this clonotype. V gene TRBV5-1 combines with J gene TRBJ2-2; D ambiguous. The CDR3 is made up of 14 amino acids. Germline CDR1 and CDR2: SGHRS and YFSETQ. V dropped 8 bases and J dropped 4 bases, with 15 bases sitting between them. The DNA for the CDR3 is TGCGCCAGAAGCCCTGGAACGGGCACCGGGGAGCTGTTTTTT. Residues: CARSPGTGTGELFF.

The table lists this clonotype with many counts. J is TRBJ2-1 and V is TRBV20-1; D remains unclear. Trimming took off 0 bases at V and 6 bases at J, with 21 bases between the two ends. CDR1 DFQATT and CDR2 SNEGSKA come from the germline V gene (reference sequence). CDR3 size: 17 residues. CDR3 in DNA: TGCAGTGCTAGAGACCTACTCTTCATCCGCTCTAGCAATGAGCAGTTCTTC. It encodes CSARDLLFIRSSNEQFF.

This clonotype was picked up many times. The chain couples TRBV14 to TRBJ1-5, with 7 bases aligning to TRBD1. The V gene end was trimmed by 3 bases and the J gene end by 5 bases; junction bases not matched to a gene: 4. Germline CDR1 reads SGHDN; CDR2 reads FVKESK. The CDR3 is 14 amino acids. This chain's CDR3 is CASSHDRVYQPQHF. Here the CDR3 DNA reads TGTGCCAGCAGCCACGACAGGGTTTATCAGCCCCAGCATTTT.